This TCR beta chain was sequenced during a study of CD8 T cells in Susac syndrome. The count of this clonotype is one. Its antigen remains unknown. Germline CDR1 and CDR2: GTSNPN and SVGIG (reference sequence). V lost 2 bases and J 1 base, leaving 8 bases between the germline ends. This CDR3 has 13 residues. General study findings and limits: The Susac syndrome CD4+ T cell repertoires displayed no clonal expansion.

CD8+ and CD4+ T cells circulating in blood were sequenced for TCR beta. It was with random hexamers that about 0.45 to 1 ug RNA was reverse transcribed. From the immunoSEQ multiplex PCR reads, TCRdb called clonotypes with MiXCR, one entry per CDR3 protein. This table has approximately 210,000 distinct CDR3 sequences, over 90% appearing once. The sample was CD4+ T cells from PBMCs. The receptor was derived from a human donor with Susac syndrome. The chain carries TRBV30 and TRBJ1-1; D is ambiguous. For the CDR3, the DNA is TGTGCCTGGAGTTCGGGAGAGAACACTGAAGCTTTCTTT. It is translated as CAWSSGENTEAFF.